These T cell receptor beta chains were read from a single sample in a study of blood T cell repertoires in COVID-19. Assay used: immunoSEQ multiplex PCR; TCRdb lists only in-frame clones, some missing. The table lists 200,000 to 250,000 clones, 75% to 85% of them singletons. The sequenced material came from PBMCs or T cells enriched from blood (not recorded which). The receptor source for this set is a woman aged 40-49 years with acute COVID-19. CDR3s leave out the opening cysteine and the closing phenylalanine or tryptophan.

j_call | v_call | cdr3_aa
TRBJ2-7 | TRBV24-1 | ATSAPGSYEQY
TRBJ2-3 | TRBV24-1 | ATSVESTSTDTQY
TRBJ1-5 | TRBV5-5 | ASSLLAVTSNQPQH
TRBJ2-5 | TRBV28 | ASFGQFQETQY
TRBJ2-2 | TRBV29-1 | SVGDQGAWAGELF
TRBJ2-5 | TRBV7-2 | ASSAPGETQY
TRBJ1-4 | TRBV9 | ASSKEVGQSNEKLF
TRBJ2-7 | TRBV6-5 | ASSTTSGALGEQY
TRBJ1-1 | TRBV5-1 | ASSLAGDTEAF
TRBJ2-3 | TRBV5-1 | ASSFQGIPSDTQY
TRBJ1-1 | TRBV4-1 | ASSPGQATNTEAF
TRBJ2-5 | TRBV5-4 | ASSFSGGLSETQY
TRBJ2-7 | TRBV6-2/TRBV6-3 | ASSPIVAGTYEQY
TRBJ2-7 | TRBV28 | ASSLGGHYEQY
TRBJ2-2 | TRBV6-5 | ASRQTGELF
TRBJ1-3 | TRBV4-2 | ASSQPGQTSGNTIY
TRBJ1-5 | TRBV18 | ASSPGTGRDQPQH
TRBJ2-5 | TRBV5-4 | ASRGQGLETQY
TRBJ1-5 | TRBV28 | ASGRGSGYQPQH
TRBJ2-1 | TRBV15 | ATSRGGWDRDEQF
TRBJ2-5 | TRBV27 | ASRRDSLYETQY
TRBJ1-2 | TRBV7-2 | ASSLDRYGYT
TRBJ1-2 | TRBV3-1/TRBV3-2 | ASSQDRAGGYT
TRBJ1-2 | TRBV5-5 | ASSLDRGQGYT
TRBJ1-1 | TRBV3-1/TRBV3-2 | ASSSPMGGTEAF
TRBJ2-1 | TRBV29-1 | SVGGGTTYNEQF
TRBJ1-4 | TRBV5-1 | ASSLGQGSNEKLF
TRBJ1-1 | TRBV2 | ASKGETGQNTEAF
TRBJ2-7 | TRBV30 | AWSDGDHEQY
TRBJ2-1 | TRBV7-6 | ASSPTGLAGADEQF
TRBJ1-5 | TRBV19 | ASSMVRAGNQPQH
TRBJ2-2 | TRBV7-3 | ASSSGGELF
TRBJ2-5 | TRBV9 | ASSVGTSGSKNQETQY
TRBJ1-5 | TRBV6-2/TRBV6-3 | ASSIGAGGRQPQH
TRBJ1-1 | TRBV27 | ASSPPRDRGRGLNTEAF
TRBJ1-5 | TRBV7-2 | ASRQEGYQPQH
TRBJ2-5 | TRBV10-2 | ASGRERGETQY
TRBJ1-1 | TRBV12-3/TRBV12-4 | ASSSQGGTEAF
TRBJ2-7 | TRBV6-5 | ASRPTGSSYEQY
TRBJ1-2 | TRBV19 | ASSRDNNYGYT
TRBJ1-1 | TRBV28 | ASRVSPGATEAF
TRBJ1-5 | TRBV28 | ASSLRQGAYSNQPQH
TRBJ2-4 | TRBV7-2 | ASSPPGAKNIQY
TRBJ2-7 | TRBV7-8 | ASSLRGRGAGEQY
TRBJ1-2 | TRBV7-2 | ASLYQRGTYGYT
TRBJ2-7 | TRBV6-2/TRBV6-3 | ASSSHRHETYEQY
TRBJ1-1 | TRBV7-2 | ASSLSTGKRTTEAF
TRBJ2-2 | TRBV24-1 | ATDSSKGRTGELF
TRBJ2-2 | TRBV14 | ASSQRGQYGELF
TRBJ2-7 | TRBV6-1 | ASSEPLAGISYEQY
TRBJ2-7 | TRBV29-1 | SVAGTGVSEQY
TRBJ1-6 | TRBV9 | ASSAGGRGSPLH
TRBJ1-5 | TRBV19 | ASSYLGQPQH
TRBJ2-7 | TRBV6-6 | ASNPARGTYEQY
TRBJ2-2 | TRBV2 | ARAAGFANTGELF
TRBJ2-5 | TRBV6-5 | ASSYGTGRGETQY
TRBJ1-1 | TRBV20-1 | SASINRGTEAF
TRBJ2-5 | TRBV7-8 | ASSLEIGTGPETQY